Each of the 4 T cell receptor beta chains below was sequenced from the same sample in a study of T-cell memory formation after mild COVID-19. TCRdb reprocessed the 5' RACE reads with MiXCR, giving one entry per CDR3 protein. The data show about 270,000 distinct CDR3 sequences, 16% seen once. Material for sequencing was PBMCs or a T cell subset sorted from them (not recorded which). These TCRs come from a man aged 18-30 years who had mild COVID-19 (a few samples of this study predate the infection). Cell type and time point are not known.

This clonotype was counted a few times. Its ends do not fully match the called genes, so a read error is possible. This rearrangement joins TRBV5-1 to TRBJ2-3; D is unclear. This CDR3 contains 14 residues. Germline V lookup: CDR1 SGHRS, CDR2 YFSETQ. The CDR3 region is CASSLALSTDTQYF. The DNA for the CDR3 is TGTGCCAGCAGTCTCGCTCTCAGCACAGATACGCAGTATTTT.

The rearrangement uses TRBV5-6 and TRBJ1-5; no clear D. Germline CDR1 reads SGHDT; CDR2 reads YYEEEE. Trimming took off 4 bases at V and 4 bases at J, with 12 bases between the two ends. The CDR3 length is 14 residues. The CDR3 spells CASSPTPGNQPQHF. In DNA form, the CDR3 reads TGTGCCAGCAGCCCTACGCCGGGGAATCAGCCCCAGCATTTT.

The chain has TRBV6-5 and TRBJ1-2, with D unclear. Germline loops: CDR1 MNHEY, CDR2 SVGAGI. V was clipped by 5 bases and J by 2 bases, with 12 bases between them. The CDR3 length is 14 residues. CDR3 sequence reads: CASSGRLLNYGYTF. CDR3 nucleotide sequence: TGTGCCAGCAGTGGGAGGCTCCTAAACTATGGCTACACCTTC.

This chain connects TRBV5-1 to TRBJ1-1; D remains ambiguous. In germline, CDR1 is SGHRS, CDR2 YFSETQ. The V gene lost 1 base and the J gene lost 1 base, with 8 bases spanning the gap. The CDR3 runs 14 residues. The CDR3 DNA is TGCGCCAGCAGCTTGTTACAGCGGAACACTGAAGCTTTCTTT. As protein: CASSLLQRNTEAFF.